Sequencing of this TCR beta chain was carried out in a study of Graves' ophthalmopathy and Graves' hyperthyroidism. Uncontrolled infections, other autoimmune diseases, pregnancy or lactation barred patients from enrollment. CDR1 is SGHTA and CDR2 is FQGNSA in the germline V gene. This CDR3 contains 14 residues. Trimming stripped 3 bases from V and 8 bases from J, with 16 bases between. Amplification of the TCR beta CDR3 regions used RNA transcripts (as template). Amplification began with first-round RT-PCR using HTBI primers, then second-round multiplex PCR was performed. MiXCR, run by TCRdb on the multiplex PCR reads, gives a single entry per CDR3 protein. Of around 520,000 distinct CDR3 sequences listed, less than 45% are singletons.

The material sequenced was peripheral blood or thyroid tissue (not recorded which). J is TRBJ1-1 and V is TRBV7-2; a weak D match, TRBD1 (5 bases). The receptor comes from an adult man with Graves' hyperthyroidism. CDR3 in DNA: TGTGCCAGCAGCTTCTTAAACTACTGGGACGAAGCTTTCTTT. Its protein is CASSFLNYWDEAFF.